The 28 T cell receptor beta chains reported below all come from one sample, sequenced in a study of blood T cell repertoires in COVID-19. Clones were read by immunoSEQ multiplex PCR, and TCRdb kept only the in-frame ones, dropping some. This repertoire shows approximately 32,000 clones, around 90% found once; its top ten account for approximately 5%. The specimen sequenced was peripheral blood. These receptors all come from a woman in her seventies with active COVID-19.

The chain carries TRBV27 and TRBJ1-1, with D possibly matching TRBD1 (5 bases). The CDR3 spans 13 residues. Trimming removed 2 bases at V and 1 base at J, with 5 bases between. In germline, CDR1 is MNHEY, CDR2 SMNVEV (reference sequence). Here the CDR3 DNA reads TGTGCCAGCAGTTTACAGGGGAACACTGAAGCTTTCTTT. Its translation is CASSLQGNTEAFF.

The rearrangement joins TRBV18 to TRBJ1-5, with D possibly matching TRBD1 (5 bases). This CDR3 has 15 amino acids. Germline values: CDR1 KGHSH, CDR2 LQKENI. Trimming removed 3 bases at V and 5 bases at J, with 14 bases between. The CDR3, as DNA: TGTGCCAGCTCACCTGGAGCCAGGGCCGATCAGCCCCAGCATTTT. It translates to CASSPGARADQPQHF.

The J gene is TRBJ1-2, the V gene TRBV2; no clear D. V lost 4 bases and J 8 bases, leaving 14 bases between the germline ends. The CDR3 length is 13 residues. In germline, CDR1 is SNHLY, CDR2 FYNNEI. DNA of the CDR3: TGTGCCAGCAGTGGAGTACCCCTCTCGGGCTACACCTTC. Translating gives CASSGVPLSGYTF.

The rearrangement uses TRBV28 and TRBJ2-5; D possibly corresponds to TRBD1 (6 bases). The CDR3 contains 13 residues. Germline-derived CDR1 and CDR2 are MDHEN and SYDVKM. Deletions cut 8 bases from V and 9 bases from J, with 19 bases between. The DNA for the CDR3 is TGTGCCAGCCGGACAGTCAGAGAATCGCCCCAGTACTTC. It is translated as CASRTVRESPQYF.

The V call is TRBV15, the J call TRBJ1-6; D call uncertain. V lost 2 bases to trimming and J lost 11 bases, with 13 bases between them. This CDR3 has 14 amino acids. Germline loops: CDR1 LNHNV, CDR2 YYDKDF (reference sequence). The CDR3 DNA reads as TGTGCCACCAGCAGAAGAGGAGGTGATGCACCCCTCCACTTT. Translated, it gives CATSRRGGDAPLHF.

The rearrangement joins TRBV11-2 to TRBJ2-1, with 11 bases that match TRBD1. Germline values: CDR1 SGHAT, CDR2 FQNNGV. The CDR3 consists of 15 residues. Unmatched junction bases numbered 9, after V lost 5 bases and J lost 9 bases. The chain's CDR3 is CASSPGGQGALEQFF. The CDR3 DNA follows: TGTGCCAGCAGCCCCGGCGGACAGGGGGCTCTTGAGCAGTTCTTC.

The chain combines TRBV4-1 with TRBJ1-2, with a tentative D call TRBD1 (5 bases). The CDR3 loop spans 12 amino acids. Germline CDR1 MGHRA, CDR2 YSYEKL. Trimming removed 0 bases at V and 10 bases at J, with 9 bases between. CDR3 nucleotide sequence: TGCGCCAGCAGCCAAGATTCCAGGGACTACACCTTC. As protein: CASSQDSRDYTF.

The chain combines TRBV27 with TRBJ1-6, with 8 bases matching TRBD1. Germline CDR1 is MNHEY and CDR2 is SMNVEV (reference sequence). The CDR3 is made up of 13 amino acids. The trim removed 5 bases at V and 9 bases at J, leaving 3 bases unmatched. The CDR3 nucleotides read TGTGCCAGCAGTAGCAGGGGGCGTTCACCCCTCCACTTT. This sequence encodes CASSSRGRSPLHF.

The chain is built from TRBV19 and TRBJ2-5; the match to TRBD2 covers 7 bases. Germline V gene data show CDR1 as LNHDA and CDR2 as SQIVND (reference sequence). The CDR3 sequence is 14 residues long. V was pared by 3 bases and J by 9 bases, with 10 bases of the junction left unmatched. CDR3 sequence reads: CASSIAGLRGAQYF. The CDR3 nucleotides read TGTGCCAGTAGTATTGCAGGGCTCCGGGGGGCCCAGTACTTC.

V usage is TRBV19 and J usage is TRBJ1-1, with D unresolved. Trimming shortened V by 5 bases and J by 4 bases, and 20 bases separated the two germline ends. Germline V gives CDR1 LNHDA, CDR2 SQIVND (reference sequence). This CDR3 has 16 amino acids. The CDR3 region is CASSEAPRRVGTEAFF. The CDR3 region has the DNA TGTGCCAGTAGTGAAGCCCCCCGGCGGGTGGGCACTGAAGCTTTCTTT.

The J gene is TRBJ2-5, the V gene TRBV7-2; perhaps TRBD2 as D (7 bases). The CDR3 sequence is 11 residues long. CDR1 is SGHTA and CDR2 is FQGNSA in the germline V gene. V was clipped by 4 bases and J by 8 bases, with 8 bases between them. The CDR3 protein is CASSSGGTQYF. CDR3 sequence (DNA): TGTGCCAGCAGCTCGGGGGGCACCCAGTACTTC. The variable domain in full, completed from reference TRBV7-2 and TRBJ2-5, reads GAGVSQSPSNKVTEKGKDVELRCDPISGHTALYWYRQSLGQGLEFLIYFQGNSAPDKSGLPSDRFSAERTGGSVSTLTIQRTQQEDSAVYLCASSSGGTQYFGPGTRLLVL.

This clone was picked up a small number of times. The rearrangement uses TRBV6-1 and TRBJ1-1; D is uncertain. Between the trimmed V and J ends, which lost 0 bases and 12 bases, there was a span of 8 bases. This CDR3 contains 11 residues. Per the germline V gene, CDR1 is MNHNS and CDR2 is SASEGT. The CDR3: CASSEAERTFF. The CDR3, as DNA: TGTGCCAGCAGTGAAGCGGAGAGGACTTTCTTT.

The table lists this clone with a count of one. The chain combines TRBV11-3 with TRBJ2-5, with 9 bases aligning to TRBD2. Germline-derived CDR1 and CDR2 are SGHNT and YENEEA. V shed 3 bases and J 2 bases; nucleotides not matched to a gene: 10. The CDR3 totals 17 residues. The CDR3 sequence is CASSFGAGGPTQETQYF. The CDR3 DNA is TGTGCCAGCAGCTTTGGAGCGGGGGGACCTACGCAAGAGACCCAGTACTTC.

The CDR3 bases are TGCAGCGCAGGGACTAGCGGGGGGGCTTCCACCGGGGAGCTGTTTTTT. Translating it yields CSAGTSGGASTGELFF. The chain couples TRBV29-1 to TRBJ2-2; 16 nucleotides match TRBD2. CDR3 length: 16 amino acids. CDR1 and CDR2 from the germline V gene are SQVTM and ANQGSEA. The V and J ends lost 7 bases and 4 bases, in that order; junction bases with no gene match: 6.

The gene calls are TRBV6-6 and TRBJ1-2; the match to TRBD1 covers 9 bases. The V gene's germline CDR1 is MNHNY and CDR2 SVGAGI (reference sequence). The trim removed 5 bases at V and 6 bases at J, leaving 10 bases unmatched. There are 15 residues in the CDR3. CDR3 in amino acids: CASSHLRTGENGYTF. The CDR3 DNA follows: TGTGCCAGCAGTCACCTCCGGACAGGGGAAAATGGCTACACCTTC.

The rearrangement uses TRBV19 and TRBJ2-2; possible D gene TRBD2, 5 bases. Between the trimmed V and J ends, which lost 9 bases and 4 bases, there was a span of 15 bases. The CDR3 contains 14 residues. Germline CDR1 is LNHDA and CDR2 is SQIVND (reference sequence). CDR3 coding DNA: TGTGCCAGCCAGCGGTGGGTTACCACCGGGGAGCTGTTTTTT. Protein sequence: CASQRWVTTGELFF.

The rearrangement uses TRBV3-1 (or the pseudogene TRBV3-2) and TRBJ2-7; weak D call: TRBD2 (5 bases). Trimming shortened V by 4 bases and J by 7 bases, and 11 bases separated the two germline ends. The V gene's germline CDR1 is LGHDT and CDR2 YNNKEL (reference sequence). The CDR3 runs to 12 residues. The CDR3 DNA sequence: TGTGCCAGCAGCCGAGAGACGGGGGAGCAGTACTTC. Residues: CASSRETGEQYF.

The rearrangement joins TRBV7-9 to TRBJ1-1, with a weak D call TRBD1 (5 bases). The V and J ends lost 7 bases and 5 bases respectively, with 17 bases between them. The germline CDR1 and CDR2 sequences are SEHNR and FQNEAQ (reference sequence). The CDR3 is 14 amino acids. The CDR3 region is CASTRSLGGTEAFF. CDR3 DNA: TGTGCCAGCACCCGTAGTTTGGGGGGAACTGAAGCTTTCTTT. The variable domain in full, completed from reference TRBV7-9 and TRBJ1-1, reads DTGVSQNPRHKITKRGQNVTFRCDPISEHNRLYWYRQTLGQGPEFLTYFQNEAQLEKSRLLSDRFSAERPKGSFSTLEIQRTEQGDSAMYLCASTRSLGGTEAFFGQGTRLTVV.

This clone was counted only a few times. V gene TRBV5-5 combines with J gene TRBJ1-4; possible D gene TRBD1, 5 bases. V was clipped by 0 bases and J by 4 bases, with 13 bases between them. The CDR3 is made up of 16 amino acids. Germline V gene lookup returns CDR1 SGHKS and CDR2 YYEKEE (reference sequence). The CDR3 loop is CASSLGSSGVNEKLFF. CDR3 sequence (DNA): TGTGCCAGCAGCTTGGGTTCTTCGGGGGTTAATGAAAAACTGTTTTTT.

This rearrangement joins TRBV18 to TRBJ2-7, with TRBD1 identical over 8 bases. Per germline, CDR1 KGHSH and CDR2 LQKENI. This CDR3 is built from 14 residues. The ends lost 6 bases at V and 5 bases at J; junction bases unmatched: 9. The CDR3 reads CASSLATGGDEQYF. The CDR3 DNA sequence: TGTGCCAGCTCCCTCGCCACAGGGGGAGACGAGCAGTACTTC.

The J gene is TRBJ2-3, the V gene TRBV10-1; a possible D gene is TRBD1 (5 bases). V lost 4 bases and J lost 2, with 13 bases in between. Germline CDR1 is WNHNN and CDR2 is SYGVQD (reference sequence). This CDR3 region has 15 residues. The CDR3: CASSGGTGPTDTQYF. The CDR3 DNA reads TGCGCCAGCAGTGGAGGAACAGGACCCACAGATACGCAGTATTTT.

The chain joins TRBV5-1 to TRBJ1-4, with 8 bases that match TRBD1. Germline V lookup: CDR1 SGHRS, CDR2 YFSETQ. J lost 3 bases, V lost 3 bases, and 7 bases had no gene match. The CDR3 sequence is 16 residues long. The CDR3 coding sequence is TGCGCCAGCAGCTCGACAGGGGTGGTTGCTAATGAAAAACTGTTTTTT. This sequence encodes CASSSTGVVANEKLFF.

V gene TRBV4-3 combines with J gene TRBJ1-2; TRBD1 matches 7 bases. Germline trimming cut 2 bases from V and 0 bases from J; bases unmatched to any gene: 6. The V gene's germline CDR1 is LGHNA and CDR2 YSLEER. This CDR3 is built from 16 residues. DNA for the CDR3: TGCGCCAGCAGCCAAACACAACAGGGGACTAACTATGGCTACACCTTC. Its translation is CASSQTQQGTNYGYTF.

The V gene is TRBV27, the J gene TRBJ2-7, with 10 nucleotides matching TRBD1. With 8 bases clipped from V and 6 bases from J, the junction kept 13 bases outside the gene matches. The germline CDR1 and CDR2 sequences are MNHEY and SMNVEV (reference sequence). This CDR3 is 15 amino acids long. The chain's CDR3 is CASAPTGGFLGEQYF. CDR3 nucleotides: TGTGCCAGCGCTCCGACAGGGGGCTTCCTCGGCGAGCAGTACTTC.

The gene calls are TRBV5-8 and TRBJ2-2; TRBD1 is a possible D gene (6 bases). V gave up 0 bases and J gave up 3 bases, with 15 bases separating them. CDR3 length: 17 amino acids. The germline V gene has CDR1 SGHTS and CDR2 YDEGEE. CDR3 loop: CASSLVYTGQDTGELFF. Written as DNA, the CDR3 is TGTGCCAGCAGCTTGGTTTATACAGGGCAGGACACCGGGGAGCTGTTTTTT.

The V gene is TRBV6-6, the J gene TRBJ2-5; D gene uncertain. Trimming left V 5 bases short and J 1 base short, with 8 bases between. Germline V gene data show CDR1 as MNHNY and CDR2 as SVGAGI (reference sequence). The CDR3 runs 13 residues. This chain's CDR3 is CASSRPTQETQYF. DNA for the CDR3: TGTGCCAGCAGTCGTCCTACCCAAGAGACCCAGTACTTC.

The rearrangement joins TRBV3-1 (or the pseudogene TRBV3-2) to TRBJ1-6; no firm D call. Germline assignment: CDR1 LGHDT and CDR2 YNNKEL (reference sequence). Trimming removed 4 bases at V and 5 bases at J, with 6 bases between. The CDR3 covers 13 residues. The CDR3, as DNA: TGTGCCAGCAGCCGCGGGGATAATTCACCCCTCCACTTT. Its translation is CASSRGDNSPLHF.

The chain recombines TRBV6-6 with TRBJ2-5; the match to TRBD2 covers 7 bases. The germline gives CDR1 MNHNY, CDR2 SVGAGI (reference sequence). CDR3 length equals 15 residues. Trimming took 5 bases from V and 5 from J; bases not matched to a gene: 11. CDR3 sequence (DNA): TGTGCCAGCAGTCCGACTAGCTGGGACGCGGAGACCCAGTACTTC. Its protein is CASSPTSWDAETQYF.